The TCR beta chain described here comes from a study of molecular identifiers for immune sequencing clone quantification. Libraries of naive CD8 T cells were made from around 20,000 to 1,000,000 sorted cells. They used 10%, 30% or 50% RNA. CD8+CD4-CCR7+CD45RA+ sorting gave the naive CD8 T cells. This clonotype appeared many times. TCRdb redid the calling of the PCR reads with MiXCR, one entry per CDR3 protein. Here the sample spans around 40,000 distinct CDR3 sequences, roughly 21% being singletons. The CDR3 consists of 14 residues. Trimming took 5 bases from V and 9 from J, leaving 17 bases between them.

The rearrangement links TRBV12-3 or TRBV12-4 to TRBJ2-1, with a weak D call TRBD2 (5 bases). What was sequenced was naive CD8+ T cells from blood, with Jurkat cell RNA spiked in. Subset given: FACS-sorted CD8+CD4-CCR7+CD45RA+ naive T cells. This clonotype was obtained from a human donor in good health. Some libraries in this study had Jurkat cell RNA spiked in. The CDR3 coding sequence is TGTGCCAGCAGTCTCCCCGGGGTTGGTAGTGAGCAGTTCTTC. Protein sequence: CASSLPGVGSEQFF.